The 30 T cell receptor beta chains below were found in one sample sequenced in a study of shared clonotypes between healthy human individuals. Naive CD8 cells, CD45RO-negative and positively selected for CCR7, excluded terminally differentiated effector memory CD45RA+ cells. Only in-frame clones appear in the TCRdb table, and some are missing; sequencing was by immunoSEQ multiplex PCR. This sample yields around 2,000,000 clones, of which just over 90% are seen a single time; about 1.5% belongs to the top ten. The sample comprised naive CD8+ T cells from PBMCs. The receptors shown here come from a man in his late teens or twenties in good health. Some clones in this sample may be carry-over from other donors' samples.

The chain recombines TRBV9 with TRBJ2-5; 11 nucleotides agree with TRBD2. The CDR3 sequence is 18 residues long. The germline V gene encodes CDR1 SGDLS and CDR2 YYNGEE. Unmatched junction bases numbered 11, after V lost 0 bases and J lost 4 bases. The CDR3 here is CASSVAGPSGRSSETQYF. Written as DNA, the CDR3 is TGTGCCAGCAGCGTAGCAGGCCCTAGCGGGAGGTCATCAGAGACCCAGTACTTC. Combining the CDR3 with reference TRBV9 and TRBJ2-5 gives the whole variable domain DSGVTQTPKHLITATGQRVTLRCSPRSGDLSVYWYQQSLDQGLQFLIQYYNGEERAKGNILERFSAQQFPDLHSELNLSSLELGDSALYFCASSVAGPSGRSSETQYFGPGTRLLVL.

A single count supports this clone. The chain employs TRBV11-2 and TRBJ2-1; maybe TRBD2 (6 bases). The germline gives CDR1 SGHAT, CDR2 FQNNGV. With 7 bases removed from V and 4 bases from J, the gap between germline ends came to 20 bases. The CDR3 runs to 16 residues. For the CDR3, the DNA is TGTGCCAGCACCTGGGGGGTGGATAGCGGATACAATGAGCAGTTCTTC. The encoded protein is CASTWGVDSGYNEQFF.

This chain uses TRBV6-4 with TRBJ1-1, with D perhaps matching TRBD1 (5 bases). The CDR3 length is 15 residues. V was clipped by 3 bases and J by 2 bases, with 13 bases between them. The germline CDR1 and CDR2 sequences are MRHNA and SNTAGT. The CDR3 DNA reads as TGTGCCAGCAGTGAAAAATGGGGGGTTAACACTGAAGCTTTCTTT. Encoded protein: CASSEKWGVNTEAFF.

The rearrangement links TRBV5-4 to TRBJ2-7; D may be TRBD1 (6 bases). Between the trimmed V and J ends, which lost 0 bases and 3 bases, there was a span of 16 bases. The CDR3 sequence is 16 residues long. Germline V gene data show CDR1 as SGHNT and CDR2 as YYREEE (reference sequence). The CDR3 loop is CASSLGGQGTIYEQYF. In DNA, the CDR3 is TGTGCCAGCAGCTTGGGGGGACAAGGGACAATCTACGAGCAGTACTTC.

This rearrangement joins TRBV27 to TRBJ1-2, with D uncertain. The CDR3 totals 14 residues. Germline V gene sequence: CDR1 MNHEY, CDR2 SMNVEV (reference sequence). V dropped 5 bases and J dropped 1 base, with 11 bases sitting between them. In DNA, the CDR3 is TGTGCCAGCAGTCCTGATCCTTTTAACTATGGCTACACCTTC. Encoded protein: CASSPDPFNYGYTF.

Turning to this clone: The identical CDR3 is also encoded by other nucleotide sequences in the sample. This chain uses TRBV28 with TRBJ2-2; D is perhaps TRBD1 (6 bases). CDR1 MDHEN and CDR2 SYDVKM come from the germline V gene. Trimming cost V 1 base and J 5 bases, with 8 bases left between them. The CDR3 length is 14 residues. The CDR3 DNA is TGTGCCAGCAGTTTATTCAGGGGAACCGGGGAGCTGTTTTTT. It specifies CASSLFRGTGELFF.

This chain links TRBV2 with TRBJ1-5; D gene unclear. The CDR3 extends over 15 amino acids. Germline CDR1 is SNHLY and CDR2 is FYNNEI. The ends were cut back, 4 bases at V and 3 bases at J, with 13 bases in the middle. Here the CDR3 reads CASSAEGGYNQPQHF. For the CDR3, the DNA is TGTGCCAGCAGTGCCGAGGGCGGATACAATCAGCCCCAGCATTTT. The variable domain in full, with the rest retrieved from reference TRBV2 and TRBJ1-5, is EPEVTQTPSHQVTQMGQEVILRCVPISNHLYFYWYRQILGQKVEFLVSFYNNEISEKSEIFDDQFSVERPDGSNFTLKIRSTKLEDSAMYFCASSAEGGYNQPQHFGDGTRLSIL.

This clone was detected only once. V gene TRBV5-1 combines with J gene TRBJ1-2, with TRBD1 identical over 8 bases. V lost 1 base, J lost 3 bases, and 20 bases stayed unmatched. Germline V gene data show CDR1 as SGHRS and CDR2 as YFSETQ. This CDR3 spans 20 amino acids. The CDR3 nucleotides are TGCGCCAGCAGCTTGCCCTTCCGGGGGCGGACAGGGCGAAGGGACTATGGCTACACCTTC. Protein product: CASSLPFRGRTGRRDYGYTF. Using reference TRBV5-1 and TRBJ1-2 for the parts outside the CDR3, the full variable domain is KAGVTQTPRYLIKTRGQQVTLSCSPISGHRSVSWYQQTPGQGLQFLFEYFSETQRNKGNFPGRFSGRQFSNSRSEMNVSTLELGDSALYLCASSLPFRGRTGRRDYGYTFGSGTRLTVV.

This chain connects TRBV27 to TRBJ1-1, with TRBD1 identical over 7 bases. J was trimmed by 4 bases and V by 1 base; bases with no gene match: 6. This CDR3 has 15 amino acids. The V gene's germline CDR1 is MNHEY and CDR2 SMNVEV (reference sequence). The CDR3 DNA reads as TGTGCCAGCAGTTTATATAACAGGGGCAGCACTGAAGCTTTCTTT. Encoded protein: CASSLYNRGSTEAFF.

V and J are TRBV19 and TRBJ2-7; a weak D match, TRBD2 (5 bases). CDR1 is LNHDA and CDR2 is SQIVND in the germline V gene (reference sequence). The V end lost 7 bases, the J end lost 1 base, and 14 bases lay between the germline ends. The CDR3 is made up of 14 amino acids. The CDR3 DNA is TGTGCCAGTACCAAGGCGGGCAAATCCTACGAGCAGTACTTC. Residues: CASTKAGKSYEQYF.

The chain combines TRBV4-2 with TRBJ1-1; no clear D. The CDR3 is 17 amino acids. The ends were cut back, 6 bases at V and 3 bases at J, with 23 bases in the middle. Germline-derived CDR1 and CDR2 are LGHNA and YNFKEQ. For the CDR3, the DNA is TGTGCCAGCAGAAAGAGACTGGTGTCCTCGGCCGACACTGAAGCTTTCTTT. Residues: CASRKRLVSSADTEAFF.

The genes are TRBV7-9 and TRBJ2-5; D is unclear. Deletions cut 2 bases from V and 2 bases from J, with 9 bases between. Germline CDR1 SEHNR, CDR2 FQNEAQ (reference sequence). The CDR3 extends over 14 amino acids. For the CDR3, the DNA is TGTGCCAGCAGCTTACCCCAGAGACAAGAGACCCAGTACTTC. Translated, it gives CASSLPQRQETQYF.

This chain uses TRBV28 with TRBJ2-7, with no clear D. The CDR3 consists of 14 residues. V lost 7 bases, J lost 0 bases, and 13 bases lay in between. Germline V gene sequence: CDR1 MDHEN, CDR2 SYDVKM. The CDR3 nucleotides are TGTGCCAGCAACCCCGTCATGAGCTCCTACGAGCAGTACTTC. Translated, it gives CASNPVMSSYEQYF.

This chain connects TRBV6-5 to TRBJ2-7, with D uncertain. The CDR3 runs 14 residues. The germline gives CDR1 MNHEY, CDR2 SVGAGI. The V and J ends lost 6 bases and 8 bases respectively, with 20 bases between them. The CDR3 nucleotides read TGTGCCAGCAGCAATACGGCGGAAACTACGAAGCAGTACTTC. It specifies CASSNTAETTKQYF.

This chain links TRBV7-8 with TRBJ2-5; the D is unclear. V lost 1 base and J lost 13, with 10 bases in between. The CDR3 extends over 11 amino acids. CDR1 is SGHVS and CDR2 is FQNEAQ in the germline V gene. The CDR3 nucleotides are TGTGCCAGCAGCTTAGGCTGGTTGCCGTACTTC. It translates to CASSLGWLPYF. Drawing the rest from reference TRBV7-8 and TRBJ2-5, the complete variable domain is GAGVSQSPRYKVAKRGQDVALRCDPISGHVSLFWYQQALGQGPEFLTYFQNEAQLDKSGLPSDRFFAERPEGSVSTLKIQRTQQEDSAVYLCASSLGWLPYFGPGTRLLVL.

The V and J genes are TRBV14 and TRBJ2-5; D gene ambiguous. Trimming pared 4 bases from V and 0 bases from J, leaving 15 bases between. The CDR3 spans 16 residues. The V gene's germline CDR1 is SGHDN and CDR2 FVKESK. Here the CDR3 DNA reads TGTGCCAGCAGCCCTGCGGTGGCAGTGTACCAAGAGACCCAGTACTTC. Translated, it gives CASSPAVAVYQETQYF.

The V gene is TRBV9, the J gene TRBJ2-7; 8 bases align to TRBD2. Trimming cost V 3 bases and J 3 bases; bases outside gene matches: 11. The CDR3 contains 16 residues. Germline CDR1 reads SGDLS; CDR2 reads YYNGEE. CDR3: CASSAAPGSGNYEQYF. In nucleotides, the CDR3 is TGTGCCAGCAGCGCGGCTCCGGGTAGCGGGAACTACGAGCAGTACTTC.

Of note for this clone: At the DNA level, this CDR3 is encoded by other sequences in the same sample as well. The genes are TRBV7-6 and TRBJ2-7; D is perhaps TRBD2 (6 bases). The germline CDR1 and CDR2 sequences are SGHVS and FNYEAQ. The V and J ends lost 1 base and 1 base respectively, with 8 bases between them. The CDR3 contains 14 residues. For the CDR3, the DNA is TGTGCCAGCAGCTTAGTTGCGGGATCCTACGAGCAGTACTTC. Protein: CASSLVAGSYEQYF.

CDR3 coding DNA: TGCGCCAGCAGCCTGACTAGCGGGGATATCCAAGAGACCCAGTACTTC. Protein product: CASSLTSGDIQETQYF. This sequence joins TRBV10-1 and TRBJ2-5; TRBD2 aligns across 11 bases. Germline assignment: CDR1 WNHNN and CDR2 SYGVQD (reference sequence). V was pared by 6 bases and J by 1 base, with 7 bases of the junction left unmatched. The CDR3 is 16 residues long.

The rearrangement links TRBV5-4 to TRBJ1-2; D gene uncertain. The CDR3 totals 13 residues. Between the trimmed V and J ends, which lost 0 bases and 8 bases, there was a span of 11 bases. Germline V lookup: CDR1 SGHNT, CDR2 YYREEE (reference sequence). This CDR3 is CASSLEGPGGYTF. CDR3 coding DNA: TGTGCCAGCAGCTTGGAAGGACCGGGGGGCTACACCTTC.

This rearrangement joins TRBV5-6 to TRBJ1-4; 10 bases line up with TRBD1. The CDR3 runs to 14 residues. The germline V gene encodes CDR1 SGHDT and CDR2 YYEEEE. Trimming at V came to 3 bases and at J to 8 bases, leaving 4 bases not matched to a gene. CDR3 sequence (DNA): TGTGCCAGCAGCTGGGGACAGGGGATGGAAAAACTGTTTTTT. This codes for CASSWGQGMEKLFF.

The chain links TRBV11-1 to TRBJ2-2, with 8 bases that match TRBD1. CDR1 SGHAT and CDR2 FQDESV come from the germline V gene (reference sequence). After removal of 4 bases from V and 4 bases from J, the junction contained 14 bases not matched to a gene. This CDR3 region has 18 residues. CDR3 bases: TGTGCCAGCAGCTCCCAACACGAAACAGGGGGTGGCACCGGGGAGCTGTTTTTT. It encodes CASSSQHETGGGTGELFF.

As to this clone: Other DNA sequences in the same sample also yield this CDR3. Here the CDR3 DNA reads TGTGCCAGCAGCCTGGGACGGGGGCCGTACGAGCAGTACTTC. As protein: CASSLGRGPYEQYF. This chain uses TRBV27 with TRBJ2-7; D possibly uses TRBD1 or TRBD2 (6 bases each). The CDR3 is 14 amino acids. With 6 bases removed from V and 4 bases from J, the gap between germline ends came to 16 bases. Germline values: CDR1 MNHEY, CDR2 SMNVEV (reference sequence).

The chain combines TRBV13 with TRBJ1-2, with TRBD1 identical over 8 bases. The CDR3 contains 15 residues. V shed 4 bases and J 8 bases; nucleotides not matched to a gene: 12. CDR1 is PRHDT, CDR2 FYEKMQ, per germline (reference sequence). The CDR3 loop is CASSSDRGWFGGYTF. CDR3 DNA sequence: TGTGCCAGCAGCTCAGACAGGGGCTGGTTTGGCGGCTACACCTTC.

The chain recombines TRBV10-1 with TRBJ2-2; D gene uncertain. The CDR3 runs 14 residues. Trimming cost V 3 bases and J 8 bases, with 13 bases left between them. Germline assignment: CDR1 WNHNN and CDR2 SYGVQD (reference sequence). In DNA form, the CDR3 reads TGCGCCAGCAGTGACGGCTTGGCCTTGGGGGAGCTGTTTTTT. This codes for CASSDGLALGELFF.

The chain combines TRBV9 with TRBJ2-2; D unresolved. Germline values: CDR1 SGDLS, CDR2 YYNGEE. The V end lost 3 bases, the J end lost 3 bases, and 9 bases lay between the germline ends. CDR3 size: 14 residues. DNA for the CDR3: TGTGCCAGCAGCGAAACCCGGTACACCGGGGAGCTGTTTTTT. Residues: CASSETRYTGELFF.

This clone showed up just a few times. The chain employs TRBV7-3 and TRBJ1-1; 9 nucleotides match TRBD1. The CDR3 extends over 13 amino acids. From germline, CDR1 is SGHTA and CDR2 FQGTGA. After removal of 3 bases from V and 10 bases from J, the junction contained 6 bases not matched to a gene. The CDR3 protein is CASSFAGTGRAFF. CDR3 nucleotide sequence: TGTGCCAGCAGCTTTGCGGGGACAGGGAGAGCTTTCTTT.

This clone has just a few counts. V and J are TRBV6-1 and TRBJ1-1; D is unclear. The CDR3 runs to 13 residues. CDR1 and CDR2 (germline): MNHNS, SASEGT. V was cut by 7 bases and J by 2 bases, with 11 bases left in between. The DNA for the CDR3 is TGTGCCAGCAATAGGCATAACAACACTGAAGCTTTCTTT. The encoded protein is CASNRHNNTEAFF.

This chain joins TRBV28 and TRBJ2-1; weak D call: TRBD1 (5 bases). The CDR3 has 12 residues. Germline values: CDR1 MDHEN, CDR2 SYDVKM. The germline V and J ends were trimmed by 10 bases and 7 bases, with 14 bases remaining between them. In DNA form, the CDR3 reads TGTGCCATACAGTATAGGGGTAATGAGCAGTTCTTC. Translated, it gives CAIQYRGNEQFF.

The genes are TRBV5-4 and TRBJ1-4; no reliable D call. Trimming removed 0 bases from V and 5 bases from J, with 17 bases in between. Germline V lookup: CDR1 SGHNT, CDR2 YYREEE (reference sequence). This CDR3 region has 17 residues. This chain's CDR3 is CASSLAPLSVGNEKLFF. In nucleotides, the CDR3 is TGTGCCAGCAGCTTGGCGCCCCTCAGCGTTGGGAATGAAAAACTGTTTTTT.